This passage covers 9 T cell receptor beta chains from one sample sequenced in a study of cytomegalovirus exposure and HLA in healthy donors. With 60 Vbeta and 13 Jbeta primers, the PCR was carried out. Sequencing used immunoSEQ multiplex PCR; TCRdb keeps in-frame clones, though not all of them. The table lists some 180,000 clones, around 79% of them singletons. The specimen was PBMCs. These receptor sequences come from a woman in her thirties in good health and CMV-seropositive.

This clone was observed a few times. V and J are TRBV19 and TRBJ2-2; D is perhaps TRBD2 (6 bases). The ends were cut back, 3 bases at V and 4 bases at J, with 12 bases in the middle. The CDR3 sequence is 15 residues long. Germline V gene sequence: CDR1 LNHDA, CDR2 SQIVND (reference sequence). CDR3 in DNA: TGTGCCAGTAGTATCGGGGGTTCGAGCACCGGGGAGCTGTTTTTT. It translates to CASSIGGSSTGELFF.

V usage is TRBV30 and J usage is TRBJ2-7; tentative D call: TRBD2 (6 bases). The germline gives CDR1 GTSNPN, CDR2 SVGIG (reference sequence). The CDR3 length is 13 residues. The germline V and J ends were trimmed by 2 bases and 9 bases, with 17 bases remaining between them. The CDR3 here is CAWSTGVQGGQYF. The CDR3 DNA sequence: TGTGCCTGGAGTACGGGGGTCCAGGGAGGGCAGTACTTC.

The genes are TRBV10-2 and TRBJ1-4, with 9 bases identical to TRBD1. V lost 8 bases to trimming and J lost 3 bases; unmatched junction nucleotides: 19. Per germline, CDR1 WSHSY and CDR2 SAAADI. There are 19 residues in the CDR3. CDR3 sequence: CASSSSGDREMGANEKLFF. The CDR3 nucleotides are TGCGCCAGCTCTTCTTCTGGGGACAGGGAAATGGGAGCTAATGAAAAACTGTTTTTT.

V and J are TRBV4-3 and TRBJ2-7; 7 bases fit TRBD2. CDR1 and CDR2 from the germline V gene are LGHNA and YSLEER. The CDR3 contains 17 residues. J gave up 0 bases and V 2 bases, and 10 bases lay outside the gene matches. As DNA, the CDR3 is TGCGCCAGCAGCCAATCCTCTAGCGGACTTCTCTCCTACGAGCAGTACTTC. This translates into CASSQSSSGLLSYEQYF.

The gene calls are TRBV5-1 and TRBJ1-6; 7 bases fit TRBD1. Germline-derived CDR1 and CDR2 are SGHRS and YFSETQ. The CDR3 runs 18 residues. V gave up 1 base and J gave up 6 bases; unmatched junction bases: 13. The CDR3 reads CASSLSSLRQGTNSPLHF. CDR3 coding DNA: TGCGCCAGCAGCTTGTCATCGCTCCGACAGGGAACTAATTCACCCCTCCACTTT.

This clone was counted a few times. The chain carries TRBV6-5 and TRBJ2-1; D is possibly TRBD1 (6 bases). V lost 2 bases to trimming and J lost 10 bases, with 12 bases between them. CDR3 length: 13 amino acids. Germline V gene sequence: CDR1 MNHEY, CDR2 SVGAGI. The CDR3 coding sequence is TGTGCCAGCAGTTACGGGGGCCCAACCGAGCAGTTCTTC. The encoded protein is CASSYGGPTEQFF.

CDR3 region: CASSSDLPSYNEQFF. CDR3 DNA: TGTGCCAGCAGCTCGGACTTGCCTTCCTACAATGAGCAGTTCTTC. The V call is TRBV27, the J call TRBJ2-1; the D gene is possibly TRBD2 (5 bases). Per the germline V gene, CDR1 is MNHEY and CDR2 is SMNVEV (reference sequence). V was cut by 6 bases and J by 1 base, with 13 bases left in between. There are 15 residues in the CDR3.

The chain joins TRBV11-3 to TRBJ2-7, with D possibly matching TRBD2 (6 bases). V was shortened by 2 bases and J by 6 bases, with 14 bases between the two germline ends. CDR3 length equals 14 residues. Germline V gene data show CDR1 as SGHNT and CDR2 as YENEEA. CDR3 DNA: TGTGCCAGCAGCTTATCCTTACTAGCAAGCGAGCAGTACTTC. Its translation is CASSLSLLASEQYF.

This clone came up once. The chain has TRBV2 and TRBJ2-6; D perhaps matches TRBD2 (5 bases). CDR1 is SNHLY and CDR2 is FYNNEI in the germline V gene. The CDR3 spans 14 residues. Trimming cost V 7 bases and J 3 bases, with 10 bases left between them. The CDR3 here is CASKEDDGANVLTF. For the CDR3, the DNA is TGTGCCAGCAAGGAGGATGATGGGGCCAACGTCCTGACTTTC. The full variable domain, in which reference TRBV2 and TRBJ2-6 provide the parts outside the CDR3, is EPEVTQTPSHQVTQMGQEVILRCVPISNHLYFYWYRQILGQKVEFLVSFYNNEISEKSEIFDDQFSVERPDGSNFTLKIRSTKLEDSAMYFCASKEDDGANVLTFGAGSRLTVL.